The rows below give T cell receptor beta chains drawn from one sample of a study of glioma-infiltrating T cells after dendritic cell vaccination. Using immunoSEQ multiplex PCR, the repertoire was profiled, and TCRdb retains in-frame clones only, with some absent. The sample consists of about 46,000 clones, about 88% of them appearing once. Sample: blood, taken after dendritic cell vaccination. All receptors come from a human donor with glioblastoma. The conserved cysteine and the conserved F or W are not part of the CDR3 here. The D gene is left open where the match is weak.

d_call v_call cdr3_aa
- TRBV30 AWSAQAYGYT
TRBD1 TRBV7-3 ASSTGQDEQY
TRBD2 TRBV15 ATSRLAEQYNEQF
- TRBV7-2 ASSSGLVLAAGYT
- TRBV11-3 ASSLDGQTEAF
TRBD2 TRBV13 ASSTRTSGRADEQY
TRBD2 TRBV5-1 ASSLNRVIAGGLETQY
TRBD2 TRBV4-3 ASSPGLAGAAGELF
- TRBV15 ATSRNQGFGNTIY
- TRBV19 ASSPRGLYPGTEAF
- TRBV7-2 ASSGTDVGETQY
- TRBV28 ASSFTTLDYEQY
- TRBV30 AWSVGLGGVQF
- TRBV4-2 ASSHYENQPQH
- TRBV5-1 ASTLTGKGYEQY
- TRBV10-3 AARDYNEQF
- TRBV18 ASSPGTASGNTIY
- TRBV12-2 ASRSPAGLAGGNLRWEQY
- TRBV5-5 ASSSGPGRGTF
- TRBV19 ASRVVGTFSSYNEQF
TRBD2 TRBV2 ASSETGTRRRETQY
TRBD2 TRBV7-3 ASSFIPVTSGRGTQY
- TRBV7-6 ASSRLRELAQETQY
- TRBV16 ASSQRPGLAPILSGNTIY
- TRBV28 ASSLLLGRDTQY
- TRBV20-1 SARPRHEAF
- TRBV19 ASSMMTSTDTQY
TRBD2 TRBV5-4 ASSRILAGIHNEQF
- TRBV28 ASSLVRGNGYT
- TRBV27 ASRNTRSARGFNYGYT
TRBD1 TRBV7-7 ASSRDRAEIQY
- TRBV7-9 ASSFDSDGRGYT
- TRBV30 AWSWGSGVGGYGYT
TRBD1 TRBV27 ASSPRTGNYGYT
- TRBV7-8 ASSPRAGPGGWKLF
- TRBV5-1 ASSLGREQF
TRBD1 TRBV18 ASSPVTRGPHQPQH
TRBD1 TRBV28 ASNTVTESGTGKYEQY
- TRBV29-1 SVDEVGGRKLF
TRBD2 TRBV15 ATSPSGRVAYEQY
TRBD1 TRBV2 ASRDRAPDTQY
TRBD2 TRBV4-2 ASSPVAGDFVSEQF
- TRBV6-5 ASSYEVNTGELF
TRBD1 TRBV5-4 ASSPNRGDSPLH
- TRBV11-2 ASSHRAGTYGETQY
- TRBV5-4 ASSDFPSGSYEQY
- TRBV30 AWKLRGDTQY
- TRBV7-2 ASSLSPLEHYEQY
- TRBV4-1 ASSQAGLLNTEAF
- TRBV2 ASSDSNLQPQH
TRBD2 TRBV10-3 AISDTSGNYEQY
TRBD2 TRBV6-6 ASSYTGGGTDTQY